This entry concerns a single TCR beta chain. The data belong to a study of shared clonotypes between healthy human individuals. The V and J ends lost 2 bases and 6 bases respectively, with 10 bases between them. CDR1 and CDR2 (germline): SEHNR, FQNEAQ (reference sequence). The CDR3 runs to 14 residues. About 30,000 T cell genomes, or 250 to 300 ng DNA, went into unsorted PBMC replicate PCRs. Assay used: immunoSEQ multiplex PCR; TCRdb lists only in-frame clones, some missing. Seen here are 520,000 or so clones, 70% to 80% observed once, and the top ten hold 13%. The sequenced sample was PBMCs. This chain joins TRBV7-9 and TRBJ1-4; D perhaps matches TRBD1 (5 bases). This clonotype originated in a woman aged 40 to 50 in good health. Some clones in this sample may be carry-over from other donors' samples. The CDR3 DNA reads TGTGCCAGCAGCTTACAGGGTCGGGATGAAAAACTGTTTTTT. This sequence encodes CASSLQGRDEKLFF.